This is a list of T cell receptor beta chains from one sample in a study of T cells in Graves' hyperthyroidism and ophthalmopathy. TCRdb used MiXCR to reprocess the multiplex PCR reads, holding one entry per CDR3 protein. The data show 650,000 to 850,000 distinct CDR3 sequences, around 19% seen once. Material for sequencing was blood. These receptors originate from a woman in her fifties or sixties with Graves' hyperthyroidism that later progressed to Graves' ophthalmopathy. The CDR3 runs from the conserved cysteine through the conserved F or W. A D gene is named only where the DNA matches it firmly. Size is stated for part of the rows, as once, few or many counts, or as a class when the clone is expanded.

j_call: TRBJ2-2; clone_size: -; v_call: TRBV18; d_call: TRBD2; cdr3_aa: CASSPSGEITGELFF; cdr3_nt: TGTGCCAGCTCACCTAGCGGGGAGATCACCGGGGAGCTGTTTTTT
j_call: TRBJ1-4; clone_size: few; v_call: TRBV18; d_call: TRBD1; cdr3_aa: CASSGGTAEKLFF; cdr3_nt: TGTGCCAGCTCGGGCGGGACAGCCGAAAAACTGTTTTTT
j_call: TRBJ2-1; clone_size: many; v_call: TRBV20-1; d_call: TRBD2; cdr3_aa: CSARDSGGYSEQFF; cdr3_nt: TGCAGTGCTAGAGATAGCGGGGGGTACTCTGAGCAGTTCTTC
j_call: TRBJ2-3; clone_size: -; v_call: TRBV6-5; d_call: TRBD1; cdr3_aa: CASSYVQGASTDTQYF; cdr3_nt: TGTGCCAGCAGTTACGTCCAGGGGGCGTCGACAGATACGCAGTATTTT
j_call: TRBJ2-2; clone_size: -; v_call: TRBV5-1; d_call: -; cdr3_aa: CASTLDPTGELFF; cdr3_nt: TGCGCCAGCACCCTGGACCCGACCGGGGAGCTGTTTTTT
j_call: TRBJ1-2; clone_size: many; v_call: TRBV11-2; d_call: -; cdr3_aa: CASSLDDLKYGYTF; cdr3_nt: TGTGCCAGCAGCTTAGACGATCTTAAGTATGGCTACACCTTC
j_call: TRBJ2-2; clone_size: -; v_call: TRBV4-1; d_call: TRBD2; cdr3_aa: CASSPTGTSSGGELFF; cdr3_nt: TGCGCCAGCAGCCCCACCGGGACTAGTTCGGGCGGGGAGCTGTTTTTT
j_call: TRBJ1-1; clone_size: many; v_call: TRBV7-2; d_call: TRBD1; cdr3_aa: CASSELGQVNTEAFF; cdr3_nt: TGTGCCAGCAGCGAGCTGGGACAGGTGAACACTGAAGCTTTCTTT
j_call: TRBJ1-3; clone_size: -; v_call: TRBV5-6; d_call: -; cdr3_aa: CASSFWSGVSSGNTIYF; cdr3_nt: TGTGCCAGCAGCTTTTGGTCGGGGGTCAGCAGCGGAAACACCATATATTTT
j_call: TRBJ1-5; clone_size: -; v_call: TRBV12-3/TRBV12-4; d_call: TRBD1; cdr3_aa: CASTSTGTEQPQHF; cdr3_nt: TGTGCCAGCACCTCGACAGGGACGGAGCAGCCCCAGCATTTT
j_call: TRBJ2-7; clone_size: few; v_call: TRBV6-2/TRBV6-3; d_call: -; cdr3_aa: CASNPIGGVFYEQYF; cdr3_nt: TGTGCCAGCAACCCGATTGGAGGCGTGTTCTACGAGCAGTACTTC
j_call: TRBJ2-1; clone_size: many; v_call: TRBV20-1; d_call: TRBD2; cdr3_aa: CSARSASGLDEQFF; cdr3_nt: TGCAGTGCTAGATCGGCTAGCGGGCTGGATGAGCAGTTCTTC
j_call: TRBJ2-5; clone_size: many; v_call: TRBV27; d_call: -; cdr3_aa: CASSSPDGVGQETQYF; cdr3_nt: TGTGCCAGCAGTTCCCCCGATGGGGTGGGGCAAGAGACCCAGTACTTC
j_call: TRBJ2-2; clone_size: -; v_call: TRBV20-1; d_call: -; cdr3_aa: CSARVPGQTTGELFF; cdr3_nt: TGCAGTGCTAGAGTACCGGGACAAACTACCGGGGAGCTGTTTTTT
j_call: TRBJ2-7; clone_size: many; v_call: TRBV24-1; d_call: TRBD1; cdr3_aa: CATAGGDYEQYF; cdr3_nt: TGTGCCACCGCAGGGGGAGACTACGAGCAGTACTTC
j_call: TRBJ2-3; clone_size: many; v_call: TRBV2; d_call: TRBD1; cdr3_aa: CASSEDRGYTDTQYF; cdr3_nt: TGTGCCAGCAGTGAGGACAGGGGGTACACAGATACGCAGTATTTT
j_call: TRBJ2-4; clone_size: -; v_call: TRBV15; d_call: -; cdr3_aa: CATSRDRGLRYF; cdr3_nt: TGTGCCACCAGCAGAGATAGGGGACTCAGGTACTTC
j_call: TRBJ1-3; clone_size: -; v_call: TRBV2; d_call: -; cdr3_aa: CASSLYPIAESHTIYF; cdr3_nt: TGTGCCAGCAGCCTTTACCCGATCGCGGAGTCGCACACCATATATTTT
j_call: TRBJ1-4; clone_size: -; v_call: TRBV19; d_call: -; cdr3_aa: CASSPYTATNEKLFF; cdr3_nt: TGTGCCAGTAGCCCCTACACTGCAACTAATGAAAAACTGTTTTTT
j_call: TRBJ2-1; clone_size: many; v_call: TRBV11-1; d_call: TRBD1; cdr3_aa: CASRRQGGGSYNEQFF; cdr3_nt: TGTGCCAGCAGGCGACAGGGTGGGGGATCCTACAATGAGCAGTTCTTC
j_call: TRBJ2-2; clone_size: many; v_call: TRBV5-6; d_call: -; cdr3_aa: CASSFSGLVTGELFF; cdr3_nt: TGTGCCAGCAGCTTCAGTGGGCTGGTTACCGGGGAGCTGTTTTTT
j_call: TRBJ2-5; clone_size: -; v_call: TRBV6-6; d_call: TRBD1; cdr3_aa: CASSYSGTGGVETQYF; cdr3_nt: TGTGCCAGCAGTTACTCCGGGACAGGGGGTGTAGAGACCCAGTACTTC
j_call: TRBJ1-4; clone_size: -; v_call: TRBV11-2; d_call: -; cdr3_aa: CASSLVFGGEKLFF; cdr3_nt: TGTGCCAGCAGCTTAGTTTTCGGCGGTGAAAAACTGTTTTTT
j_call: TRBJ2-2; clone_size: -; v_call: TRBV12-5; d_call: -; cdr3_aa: CASGPGTGELFF; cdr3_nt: TGTGCTAGTGGTCCAGGGACAGGGGAGCTGTTTTTT
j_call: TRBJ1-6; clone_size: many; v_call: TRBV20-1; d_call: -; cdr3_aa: CSASPQGRSVNSPLHF; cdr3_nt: TGCAGTGCTTCTCCCCAAGGGAGGAGTGTTAATTCACCCCTCCACTTT
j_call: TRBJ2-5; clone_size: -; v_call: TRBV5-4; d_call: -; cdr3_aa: CASSLGPVETQYF; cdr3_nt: TGTGCCAGCAGCTTGGGGCCTGTGGAGACCCAGTACTTC
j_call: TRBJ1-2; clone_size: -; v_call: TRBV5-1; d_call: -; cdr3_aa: CASRGAWEGIGGYTF; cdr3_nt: TGCGCCAGCAGGGGGGCTTGGGAGGGTATAGGCGGCTACACCTTC
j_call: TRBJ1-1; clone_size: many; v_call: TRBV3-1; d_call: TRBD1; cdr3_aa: CASSQGQGSSEAFF; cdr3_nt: TGTGCCAGCAGCCAGGGACAGGGCTCGTCGGAAGCTTTCTTT
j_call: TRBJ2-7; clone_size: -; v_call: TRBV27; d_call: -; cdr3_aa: CASSLSPGNNPYEQYF; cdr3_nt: TGTGCCAGCAGTTTATCGCCCGGCAACAACCCCTACGAGCAGTACTTC
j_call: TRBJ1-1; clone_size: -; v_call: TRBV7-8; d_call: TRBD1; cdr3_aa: CATPDRARGGTEAFF; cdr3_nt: TGTGCCACCCCGGACAGGGCGCGGGGGGGGACTGAAGCTTTCTTT
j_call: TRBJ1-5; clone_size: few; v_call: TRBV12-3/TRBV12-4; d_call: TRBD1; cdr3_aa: CASSPRTGSRQPQHF; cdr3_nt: TGTGCCAGCAGTCCGAGGACAGGTTCGCGGCAGCCCCAGCATTTT
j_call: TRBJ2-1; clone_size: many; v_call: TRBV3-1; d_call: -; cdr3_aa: CASSQGTSRHNEQFF; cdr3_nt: TGTGCCAGCAGCCAAGGGACTTCCCGACACAATGAGCAGTTCTTC
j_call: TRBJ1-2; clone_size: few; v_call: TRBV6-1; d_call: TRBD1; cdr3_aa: CASLPGDGQGTDGYTF; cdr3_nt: TGTGCCAGCCTACCGGGGGACGGACAGGGGACCGATGGCTACACCTTC
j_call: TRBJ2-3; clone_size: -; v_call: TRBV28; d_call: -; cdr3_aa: CASSVVVRGIDTQYF; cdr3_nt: TGTGCCAGCAGCGTAGTCGTCAGGGGCATAGATACGCAGTATTTT
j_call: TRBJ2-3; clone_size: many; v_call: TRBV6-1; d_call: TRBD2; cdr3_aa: CASSERWRGTTDTQYF; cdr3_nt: TGTGCCAGCAGTGAGAGGTGGCGGGGGACCACAGATACGCAGTATTTT
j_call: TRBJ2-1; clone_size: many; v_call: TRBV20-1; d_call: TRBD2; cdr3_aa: CSARDIAGGPHEQFF; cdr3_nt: TGCAGTGCTAGAGATATCGCGGGGGGGCCTCATGAGCAGTTCTTC
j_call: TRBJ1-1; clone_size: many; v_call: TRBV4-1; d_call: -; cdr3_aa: CASSQDRGALGGTEAFF; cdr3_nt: TGCGCCAGCAGCCAAGATCGAGGGGCCTTGGGCGGCACTGAAGCTTTCTTT
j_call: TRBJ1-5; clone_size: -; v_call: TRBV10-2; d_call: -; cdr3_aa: CASSDGLNNQPQHF; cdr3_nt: TGCGCCAGCAGTGACGGTCTAAACAATCAGCCCCAGCATTTT
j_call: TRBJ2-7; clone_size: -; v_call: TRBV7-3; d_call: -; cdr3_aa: CASSLTGDNPYEQYF; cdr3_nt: TGTGCCAGCAGCTTAACTGGGGACAACCCCTACGAGCAGTACTTC
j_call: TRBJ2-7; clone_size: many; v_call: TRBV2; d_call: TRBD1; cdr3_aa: CASSLMGTASSYEQYF; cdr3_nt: TGTGCCAGCAGTCTCATGGGGACAGCGAGCTCCTACGAGCAGTACTTC
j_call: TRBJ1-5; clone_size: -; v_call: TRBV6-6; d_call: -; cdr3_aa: CASSYSKVAPQHF; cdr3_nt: TGTGCCAGCAGTTACTCGAAGGTAGCGCCCCAGCATTTT
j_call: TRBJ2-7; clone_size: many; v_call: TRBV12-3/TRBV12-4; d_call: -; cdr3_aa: CASSPGRGVDEQYF; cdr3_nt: TGTGCCAGCAGCCCCGGCAGGGGGGTCGACGAGCAGTACTTC
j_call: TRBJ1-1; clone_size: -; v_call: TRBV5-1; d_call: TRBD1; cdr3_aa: CASSPGTGGLVTEAFF; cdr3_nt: TGCGCCAGCAGCCCCGGGACAGGGGGTCTGGTGACTGAAGCTTTCTTT
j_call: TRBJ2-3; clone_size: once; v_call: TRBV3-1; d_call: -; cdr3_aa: CASSLTEDTTDTQYF; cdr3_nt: TGTGCCAGCAGCCTAACGGAGGATACCACAGATACGCAGTATTTT
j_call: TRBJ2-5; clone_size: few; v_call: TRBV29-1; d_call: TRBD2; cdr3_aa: CSVDAGGRETQYF; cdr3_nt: TGCAGCGTTGATGCGGGGGGGCGAGAGACCCAGTACTTC
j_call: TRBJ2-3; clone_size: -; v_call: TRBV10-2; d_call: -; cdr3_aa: CASSEIVGGGTDTQYF; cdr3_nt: TGCGCCAGCAGTGAGATTGTGGGAGGGGGAACAGATACGCAGTATTTT
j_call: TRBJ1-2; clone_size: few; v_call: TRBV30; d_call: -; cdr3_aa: CAWRTTTNYGYTF; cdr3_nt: TGTGCCTGGCGGACAACAACTAACTATGGCTACACCTTC
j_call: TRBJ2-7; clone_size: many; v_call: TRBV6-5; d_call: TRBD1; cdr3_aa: CASSYSWTGGPRGYEQYF; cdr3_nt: TGTGCCAGCAGTTACTCTTGGACAGGGGGCCCACGAGGGTACGAGCAGTACTTC
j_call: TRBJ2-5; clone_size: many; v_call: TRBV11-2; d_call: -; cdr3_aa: CASSIGPVRETQYF; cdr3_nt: TGTGCCAGCAGCATCGGGCCCGTCCGAGAGACCCAGTACTTC
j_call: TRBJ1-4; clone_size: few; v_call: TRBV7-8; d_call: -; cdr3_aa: CASNEGIDEKLFF; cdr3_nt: TGTGCCAGCAACGAGGGGATAGATGAAAAACTGTTTTTT